Detailed here is one TCR beta chain. Its antigen remains unidentified. Barcoded TCR alpha and TCR beta cDNA libraries with UMIs came from 5'RACE using constant-segment primers. TCRdb re-analysed the 5' RACE reads in MiXCR, keeping a single row per CDR3 protein. The sample lists 470,000 or so distinct CDR3 sequences, roughly 25% occurring once. This record comes from a study of T-cell memory formation after mild COVID-19. CDR1 is SGHVS and CDR2 is FQNEAQ in the germline V gene. The CDR3 is 12 amino acids. V was pared by 0 bases and J by 6 bases, with 2 bases between. Study results and limitations: Pre-infection memory carried some responding clones, suggesting that cross-reactive memory joined.

Specimen: PBMCs or a T cell subset sorted from them (not recorded which). The chain links TRBV7-8 to TRBJ1-4; D not certain. This TCR was recovered from an adult woman who had mild COVID-19 (a few samples of this study predate the infection). Cell type and time point are not known. As DNA, the CDR3 is TGTGCCAGCAGCTTAGCCCATGAAAAACTGTTTTTT. This gives the protein CASSLAHEKLFF.